Shown below are 21 T cell receptor beta chains from a single sample sequenced in a study of cytomegalovirus exposure and HLA in healthy donors. Both 60 Vbeta primers and 13 Jbeta primers went into the PCR. Sequencing used immunoSEQ multiplex PCR; TCRdb keeps in-frame clones, though not all of them. The sample has some 220,000 clones, 77% seen once; the top ten hold around 2.8%. Source material: PBMCs. All receptors come from a woman aged 60-75 years in good health and CMV-seropositive.

This sequence joins TRBV28 and TRBJ2-7, with a weak D call TRBD1 (6 bases). Germline V gene sequence: CDR1 MDHEN, CDR2 SYDVKM. V lost 7 bases, J lost 7 bases, and 11 bases lay in between. This CDR3 comprises 11 residues. The CDR3 nucleotides read TGTGCCAGCAACAGGGCCAGGGAGCAGTACTTC. It yields the protein CASNRAREQYF. Together with reference TRBV28 and TRBJ2-7, the CDR3 gives the full variable domain: DVKVTQSSRYLVKRTGEKVFLECVQDMDHENMFWYRQDPGLGLRLIYFSYDVKMKEKGDIPEGYSVSREKKERFSLILESASTNQTSMYLCASNRAREQYFGPGTRLTVT.

This chain joins TRBV5-1 and TRBJ1-6; TRBD1 is a possible D gene (6 bases). This CDR3 region has 15 residues. Germline V lookup: CDR1 SGHRS, CDR2 YFSETQ. Trimming pared 0 bases from V and 8 bases from J, leaving 12 bases between. DNA of the CDR3: TGCGCCAGCAGCTTGGAGACAGGCCCTGATTCACCCCTCCACTTT. It yields the protein CASSLETGPDSPLHF.

The chain has TRBV28 and TRBJ1-1; the D is unclear. The CDR3 length is 13 residues. Germline values: CDR1 MDHEN, CDR2 SYDVKM. Trimming shortened V by 2 bases and J by 12 bases, and 16 bases separated the two germline ends. The CDR3, as DNA: TGTGCCAGCAGTTTAGGGCAGGCCCGTGCTTCTTTCTTT. The encoded protein is CASSLGQARASFF. Complete variable domain (other parts from reference TRBV28 and TRBJ1-1): DVKVTQSSRYLVKRTGEKVFLECVQDMDHENMFWYRQDPGLGLRLIYFSYDVKMKEKGDIPEGYSVSREKKERFSLILESASTNQTSMYLCASSLGQARASFFGQGTRLTVV.

The chain employs TRBV11-3 and TRBJ1-1; tentative D call: TRBD1 (5 bases). Germline-derived CDR1 and CDR2 are SGHNT and YENEEA. CDR3 length: 16 residues. Trimming shortened V by 2 bases and J by 1 base, and 14 bases separated the two germline ends. The CDR3 nucleotides are TGTGCCAGCAGCTTAAATTGGGAGGGGCCGAACACTGAAGCTTTCTTT. Residues: CASSLNWEGPNTEAFF.

The rearrangement uses TRBV6-6 and TRBJ1-3; TRBD1 is a possible D gene (6 bases). Deletions cut 7 bases from V and 1 base from J, with 11 bases between. The CDR3 is 14 amino acids. The V gene's germline CDR1 is MNHNY and CDR2 SVGAGI (reference sequence). CDR3 sequence: CASTLGQSGNTIYF. DNA for the CDR3: TGTGCCAGCACCCTCGGACAGTCTGGAAACACCATATATTTT.

This chain connects TRBV5-6 to TRBJ1-5; tentatively, D is TRBD1 (6 bases). The V gene lost 0 bases and the J gene lost 6 bases, with 7 bases spanning the gap. Germline CDR1 SGHDT, CDR2 YYEEEE. CDR3 size: 13 residues. CDR3 region: CASSLVGGQPQHF. CDR3 sequence (DNA): TGTGCCAGCAGCTTGGTAGGGGGTCAGCCCCAGCATTTT.

The chain carries TRBV27 and TRBJ2-4; 10 bases fit TRBD1. There are 14 residues in the CDR3. V was pared by 5 bases and J by 6 bases, with 4 bases of the junction left unmatched. Germline CDR1 and CDR2: MNHEY and SMNVEV (reference sequence). This CDR3 is CASSPRTGGNIQYF. In DNA form, the CDR3 reads TGTGCCAGCAGTCCTAGGACAGGGGGAAACATTCAGTACTTC.

The gene calls are TRBV5-6 and TRBJ2-6; D might be TRBD1 (5 bases). This CDR3 is built from 16 residues. V lost 3 bases, J lost 1 base, and 11 bases lay in between. The germline V gene has CDR1 SGHDT and CDR2 YYEEEE. The CDR3 DNA sequence: TGTGCCAGCAGCTCCTTGACAGCTTCTGGGGCCAACGTCCTGACTTTC. Translating it yields CASSSLTASGANVLTF.

The J gene is TRBJ1-2, the V gene TRBV19, with 8 bases identical to TRBD1. CDR3 size: 16 residues. Germline V gives CDR1 LNHDA, CDR2 SQIVND (reference sequence). Trimming took 5 bases from V and 2 from J; bases not matched to a gene: 10. As DNA, the CDR3 is TGTGCCAGTAGTCCGACCGGACAGGGTCAAAACTATGGCTACACCTTC. Translating gives CASSPTGQGQNYGYTF. The whole variable domain, remainder taken from reference TRBV19 and TRBJ1-2, is DGGITQSPKYLFRKEGQNVTLSCEQNLNHDAMYWYRQDPGQGLRLIYYSQIVNDFQKGDIAEGYSVSREKKESFPLTVTSAQKNPTAFYLCASSPTGQGQNYGYTFGSGTRLTVV.

The chain links TRBV4-3 to TRBJ2-1, with TRBD2 matching 8 bases. The V gene end was trimmed by 4 bases and the J gene end by 6 bases; junction bases not matched to a gene: 8. This CDR3 comprises 15 residues. The germline V gene encodes CDR1 LGHNA and CDR2 YSLEER. This CDR3 reads CASSRAGAPFNEQFF. CDR3 DNA: TGCGCCAGCAGCCGAGCGGGGGCGCCCTTCAATGAGCAGTTCTTC.

The gene calls are TRBV5-1 and TRBJ1-2; D ambiguous. Germline CDR1 is SGHRS and CDR2 is YFSETQ. The CDR3 is 13 residues long. Between the trimmed V and J ends, which lost 0 bases and 8 bases, there was a span of 11 bases. This chain's CDR3 is CASSLGPGSGYTF. CDR3 nucleotide sequence: TGCGCCAGCAGCTTGGGCCCAGGCTCAGGCTACACCTTC.

The CDR3 region is CASSQGGTSDSQETQYF. CDR3 nucleotides: TGCGCCAGCAGCCAAGGTGGGACTAGCGACTCCCAAGAGACCCAGTACTTC. J is TRBJ2-5 and V is TRBV4-3; 10 nucleotides line up with TRBD2. The CDR3 loop spans 17 amino acids. The germline CDR1 and CDR2 sequences are LGHNA and YSLEER. J gave up 1 base and V 1 base, and 6 bases lay outside the gene matches.

This chain connects TRBV7-6 to TRBJ2-2, with D possibly matching TRBD2 (7 bases). Trimming took off 2 bases at V and 6 bases at J, with 13 bases between the two ends. Germline loops: CDR1 SGHVS, CDR2 FNYEAQ. The CDR3 has 15 amino acids. The CDR3 DNA sequence: TGTGCCAGCAGCTTAAGCAGGGGAGGGGCCGGGGAGCTGTTTTTT. Translated, it gives CASSLSRGGAGELFF.

The J gene is TRBJ2-5, the V gene TRBV29-1; 7 nucleotides line up with TRBD2. The J segment lost 5 bases and the V segment lost 6 bases, leaving 6 bases of the junction unmatched. The V gene's germline CDR1 is SQVTM and CDR2 ANQGSEA. The CDR3 is made up of 12 amino acids. In DNA, the CDR3 is TGCAGCGTCGCGATGGGAGGGGAGACCCAGTACTTC. Amino acid sequence: CSVAMGGETQYF.

CDR3 amino acids: CASSPTGGEENTIYF. The CDR3 DNA reads TGTGCCAGCTCACCAACGGGAGGTGAGGAAAACACCATATATTTT. V usage is TRBV18 and J usage is TRBJ1-3; no reliable D call. The length of the CDR3 is 15 residues. Germline-derived CDR1 and CDR2 are KGHSH and LQKENI. V lost 2 bases and J lost 6, with 14 bases in between. The whole variable domain, filled in from reference TRBV18 and TRBJ1-3, reads NAGVMQNPRHLVRRRGQEARLRCSPMKGHSHVYWYRQLPEEGLKFMVYLQKENIIDESGMPKERFSAEFPKEGPSILRIQQVVRGDSAAYFCASSPTGGEENTIYFGEGSWLTVV.

In nucleotides, the CDR3 is TGTGCCAGCAGCTTATACTCTTACGAGCAGTACTTC. Residues: CASSLYSYEQYF. The chain has TRBV13 and TRBJ2-7, with unresolved D. Germline V gene sequence: CDR1 PRHDT, CDR2 FYEKMQ (reference sequence). The V gene lost 2 bases and the J gene lost 4 bases, with 6 bases spanning the gap. The CDR3 contains 12 residues.

This sequence joins TRBV18 and TRBJ2-7, with D unclear. Germline values: CDR1 KGHSH, CDR2 LQKENI. The CDR3 is made up of 14 amino acids. V was pared by 1 base and J by 0 bases, with 7 bases between. This chain's CDR3 is CASSPLPSSYEQYF. In DNA form, the CDR3 reads TGTGCCAGCTCACCACTCCCTAGCTCCTACGAGCAGTACTTC.

This clone appeared a single time. One end of the junction is discordant with germline, which a read error may explain. This chain uses TRBV7-9 with TRBJ1-2, with 9 bases identical to TRBD1. The CDR3 is made up of 15 amino acids. In germline, CDR1 is SEHNR, CDR2 FQNEAQ (reference sequence). The CDR3, as DNA: TGTTCCAGCAGCGCCGGGGACAGGGAAAACTATGGCTACACCTTC. Residues: CSSSAGDRENYGYTF.

With respect to this clone: Germline and junction disagree at one end, which may indicate a read error. The chain carries TRBV27 and TRBJ1-4; 7 bases align to TRBD1. The CDR3 spans 14 residues. Germline V gene data show CDR1 as MNHEY and CDR2 as SMNVEV (reference sequence). The DNA of the CDR3 is TGTGCCAGCAGCCACACAGGGGATAATCAAAAACTGTTTTTT. This gives the protein CASSHTGDNQKLFF.

This clone was found once. The chain is built from TRBV5-1 and TRBJ1-2, with D unresolved. V lost 0 bases to trimming and J lost 1 base, with 16 bases between them. CDR3 length: 17 amino acids. Germline V gene data show CDR1 as SGHRS and CDR2 as YFSETQ. The CDR3 region is CASSLALEGSINYGYTF. The CDR3 nucleotides are TGCGCCAGCAGCTTGGCTCTGGAGGGATCGATTAACTATGGCTACACCTTC.

This clone was detected only a few times. This rearrangement joins TRBV28 to TRBJ1-5, with D perhaps TRBD1 (5 bases). CDR3 length equals 13 residues. Looked up from germline, CDR1 is MDHEN and CDR2 is SYDVKM. The ends were cut back, 3 bases at V and 15 bases at J, with 18 bases in the middle. CDR3 protein: CASSLAGSRNGHF. CDR3 nucleotide sequence: TGTGCCAGCAGTTTGGCAGGGTCTCGGAATGGGCATTTT.